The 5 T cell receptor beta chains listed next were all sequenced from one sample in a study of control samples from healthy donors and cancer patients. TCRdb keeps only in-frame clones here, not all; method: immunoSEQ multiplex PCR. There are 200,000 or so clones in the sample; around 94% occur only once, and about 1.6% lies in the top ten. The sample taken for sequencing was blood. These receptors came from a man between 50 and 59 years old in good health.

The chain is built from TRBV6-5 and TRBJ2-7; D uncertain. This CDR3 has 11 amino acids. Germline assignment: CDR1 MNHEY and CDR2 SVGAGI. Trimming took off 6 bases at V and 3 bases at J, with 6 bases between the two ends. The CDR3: CASSRNYEQYF. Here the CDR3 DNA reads TGTGCCAGCAGCCGAAACTACGAGCAGTACTTC.

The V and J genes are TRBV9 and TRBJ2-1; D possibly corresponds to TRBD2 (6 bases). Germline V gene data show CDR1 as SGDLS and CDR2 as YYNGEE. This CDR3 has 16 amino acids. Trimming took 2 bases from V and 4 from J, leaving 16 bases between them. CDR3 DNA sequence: TGTGCCAGCAGCGTCGGGGAGGACCCCCGTTACAATGAGCAGTTCTTC. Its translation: CASSVGEDPRYNEQFF.

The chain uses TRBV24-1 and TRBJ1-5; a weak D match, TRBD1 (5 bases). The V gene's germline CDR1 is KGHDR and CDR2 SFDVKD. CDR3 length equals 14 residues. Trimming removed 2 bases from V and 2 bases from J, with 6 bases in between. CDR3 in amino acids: CATSDWGGNQPQHF. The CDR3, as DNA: TGTGCCACCAGTGATTGGGGGGGCAATCAGCCCCAGCATTTT.

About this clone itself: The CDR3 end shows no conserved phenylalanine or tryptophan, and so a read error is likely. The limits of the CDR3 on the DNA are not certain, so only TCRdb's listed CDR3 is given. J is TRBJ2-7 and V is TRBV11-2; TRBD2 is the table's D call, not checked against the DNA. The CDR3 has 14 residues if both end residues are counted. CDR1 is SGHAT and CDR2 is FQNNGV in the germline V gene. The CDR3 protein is CASSQGLAGGPLSP.

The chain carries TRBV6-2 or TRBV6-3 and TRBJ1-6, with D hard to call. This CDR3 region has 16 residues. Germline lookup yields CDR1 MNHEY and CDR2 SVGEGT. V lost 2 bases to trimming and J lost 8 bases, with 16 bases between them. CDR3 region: CASSYDRRPLYSPLHF. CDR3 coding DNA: TGTGCCAGCAGTTACGATCGGAGGCCCCTTTATTCACCCCTCCACTTT.